The T cell receptor (beta chain) under discussion was sequenced for a study of high-grade serous ovarian cancer treatment subgroups. Study overall: Mean per sample: approximately 14,000 reads, about 6,900 unique TCR beta rearrangements.

Sequencing was performed with immunoSEQ multiplex PCR; in TCRdb, only in-frame clones are kept and a portion is missing. The sample has about 8,600 clones; about two thirds are singletons. Study results and caveats: Clonal relatedness tracked neoantigen level, and by trend copy number and mutation load.

The tumor samples were collected prior to definitive surgery or chemotherapy. Germline CDR1 and CDR2: LNHDA and SQIVND (reference sequence). After removal of 6 bases from V and 6 bases from J, the junction contained 3 bases not matched to a gene. The CDR3 has 13 residues. Concerning this clone: Its antigen is not identified.

The clonotype originates from a human donor with high-grade serous ovarian cancer. The sample consisted of tumor tissue. The chain recombines TRBV19 with TRBJ2-5; 11 bases align to TRBD2. Here the CDR3 reads CASSWTSGQTQYF. CDR3 nucleotide sequence: TGTGCCAGTAGCTGGACTAGCGGGCAGACCCAGTACTTC.